This TCR beta chain is drawn from a study of T cells in Graves' hyperthyroidism and ophthalmopathy. Study at large: Specimen type is peripheral blood, collected at initial diagnosis prior to any treatment. Study observations and caveats: Median prediction lead before ophthalmopathy onset was around 7 months with the model.

V lost 3 bases, J lost 2 bases, and 10 bases lay in between. CDR3 length: 14 amino acids. Germline CDR1 MDHEN, CDR2 SYDVKM. In making diagnoses, clinical symptoms, serum thyroxine and TRAb, thyroid ultrasound and orbital computed tomography were all used. This sample holds PBMCs from under 11 ml fresh peripheral blood. Concerning this clonotype: The antigen remains unidentified.

The CDR3 regions of TCR beta were amplified from RNA transcripts. An initial round of RT-PCR targeting the TCR CDR3 relied on the HTBI primer set. From the multiplex PCR reads, TCRdb called clonotypes with MiXCR, one entry per CDR3 protein. Altogether 500,000 or so distinct CDR3 sequences are present, about 15% being singletons, with the ten largest covering about 29%. This sequence was found in a woman aged 25 to 39 with Graves' ophthalmopathy. The sample taken for sequencing was blood. The chain recombines TRBV28 with TRBJ2-5; no definite D call. The CDR3 protein is CASSFWYQQETQYF. The CDR3 DNA reads as TGTGCCAGCAGTTTTTGGTACCAGCAAGAGACCCAGTACTTC. The whole variable domain, remainder taken from reference TRBV28 and TRBJ2-5, is DVKVTQSSRYLVKRTGEKVFLECVQDMDHENMFWYRQDPGLGLRLIYFSYDVKMKEKGDIPEGYSVSREKKERFSLILESASTNQTSMYLCASSFWYQQETQYFGPGTRLLVL.